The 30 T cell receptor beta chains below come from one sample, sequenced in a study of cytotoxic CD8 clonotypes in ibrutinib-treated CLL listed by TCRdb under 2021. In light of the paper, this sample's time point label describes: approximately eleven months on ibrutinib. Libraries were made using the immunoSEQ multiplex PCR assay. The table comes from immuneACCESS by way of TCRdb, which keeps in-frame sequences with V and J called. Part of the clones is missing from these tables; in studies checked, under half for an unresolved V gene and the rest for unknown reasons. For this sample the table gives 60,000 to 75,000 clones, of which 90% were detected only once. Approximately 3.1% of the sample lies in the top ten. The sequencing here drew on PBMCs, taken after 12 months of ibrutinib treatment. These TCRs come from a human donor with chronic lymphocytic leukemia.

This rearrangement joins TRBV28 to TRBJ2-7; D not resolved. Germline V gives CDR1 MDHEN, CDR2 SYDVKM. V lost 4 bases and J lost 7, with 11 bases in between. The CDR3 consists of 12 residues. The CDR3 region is CASSSTFGEQYF. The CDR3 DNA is TGTGCCAGCAGTTCCACCTTTGGGGAGCAGTACTTC.

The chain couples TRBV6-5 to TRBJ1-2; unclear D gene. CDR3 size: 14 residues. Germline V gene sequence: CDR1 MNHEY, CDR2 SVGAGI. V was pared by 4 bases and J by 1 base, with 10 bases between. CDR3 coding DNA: TGTGCCAGCAGTTTTTCCAGGAGTAACTATGGCTACACCTTC. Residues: CASSFSRSNYGYTF.

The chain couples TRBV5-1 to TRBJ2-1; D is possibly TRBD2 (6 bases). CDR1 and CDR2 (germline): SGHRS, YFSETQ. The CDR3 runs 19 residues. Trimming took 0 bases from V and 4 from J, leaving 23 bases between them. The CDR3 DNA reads TGCGCCAGCAGCTTGGCCGCGGGTTTAGGAGGGTCAGGGTACAATGAGCAGTTCTTC. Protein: CASSLAAGLGGSGYNEQFF.

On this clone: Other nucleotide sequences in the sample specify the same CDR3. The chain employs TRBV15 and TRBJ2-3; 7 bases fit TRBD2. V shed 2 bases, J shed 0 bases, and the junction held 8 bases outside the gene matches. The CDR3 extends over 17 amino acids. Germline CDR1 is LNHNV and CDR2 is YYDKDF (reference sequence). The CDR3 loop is CATSRSASGASTDTQYF. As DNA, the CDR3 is TGTGCCACCAGCAGATCGGCTAGCGGAGCTAGCACAGATACGCAGTATTTT.

The CDR3 reads CASSRKAREQSGAFF. CDR3 DNA sequence: TGCGCCAGCAGCCGAAAAGCAAGGGAACAGTCAGGCGCTTTCTTT. The V call is TRBV4-1, the J call TRBJ1-1; D unresolved. This CDR3 contains 15 residues. Trimming stripped 4 bases from V and 11 bases from J, with 23 bases between. The V gene's germline CDR1 is MGHRA and CDR2 YSYEKL.

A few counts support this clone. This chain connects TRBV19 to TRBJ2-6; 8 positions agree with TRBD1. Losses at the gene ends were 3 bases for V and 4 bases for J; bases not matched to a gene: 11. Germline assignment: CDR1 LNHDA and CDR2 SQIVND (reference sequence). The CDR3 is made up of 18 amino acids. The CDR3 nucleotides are TGTGCCAGTAGTATTCAGGACAGGGCAGGCGCCGGGGCCAACGTCCTGACTTTC. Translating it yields CASSIQDRAGAGANVLTF.

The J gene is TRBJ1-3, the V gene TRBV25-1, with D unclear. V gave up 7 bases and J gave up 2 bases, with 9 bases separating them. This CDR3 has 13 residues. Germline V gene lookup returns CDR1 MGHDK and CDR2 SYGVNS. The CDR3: CASKETAGNTIYF. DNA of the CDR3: TGTGCCAGCAAAGAGACTGCTGGAAACACCATATATTTT.

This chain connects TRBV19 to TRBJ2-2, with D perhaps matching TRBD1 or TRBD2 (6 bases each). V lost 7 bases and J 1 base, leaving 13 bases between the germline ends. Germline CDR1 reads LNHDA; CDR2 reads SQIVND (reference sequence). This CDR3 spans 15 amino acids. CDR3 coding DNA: TGTGCCAGTACGCTGGCGGGACAGAACACCGGGGAGCTGTTTTTT. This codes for CASTLAGQNTGELFF.

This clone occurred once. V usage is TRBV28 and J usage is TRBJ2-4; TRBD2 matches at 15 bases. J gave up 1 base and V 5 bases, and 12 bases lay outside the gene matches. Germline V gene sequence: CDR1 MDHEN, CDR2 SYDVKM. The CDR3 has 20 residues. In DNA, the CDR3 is TGTGCCAGCAGTCACCTAGGGGGACTAGCGGGAGGAGGGGCCAAAAACATTCAGTACTTC. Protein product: CASSHLGGLAGGGAKNIQYF.

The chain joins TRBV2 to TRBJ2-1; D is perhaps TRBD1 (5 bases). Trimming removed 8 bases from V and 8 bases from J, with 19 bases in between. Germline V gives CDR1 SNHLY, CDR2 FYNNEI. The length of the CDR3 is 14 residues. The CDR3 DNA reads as TGTGCCAGCGTTTTGGGGCCACGACTGTATGAGCAGTTCTTC. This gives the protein CASVLGPRLYEQFF.

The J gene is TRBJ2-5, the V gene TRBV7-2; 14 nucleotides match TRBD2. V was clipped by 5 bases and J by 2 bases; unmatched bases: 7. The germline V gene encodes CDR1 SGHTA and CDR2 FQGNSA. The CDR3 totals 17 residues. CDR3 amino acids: CASSKGLAGVRQETQYF. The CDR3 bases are TGTGCCAGCAGCAAGGGACTAGCGGGAGTGAGGCAAGAGACCCAGTACTTC. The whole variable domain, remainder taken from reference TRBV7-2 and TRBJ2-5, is GAGVSQSPSNKVTEKGKDVELRCDPISGHTALYWYRQSLGQGLEFLIYFQGNSAPDKSGLPSDRFSAERTGGSVSTLTIQRTQQEDSAVYLCASSKGLAGVRQETQYFGPGTRLLVL.

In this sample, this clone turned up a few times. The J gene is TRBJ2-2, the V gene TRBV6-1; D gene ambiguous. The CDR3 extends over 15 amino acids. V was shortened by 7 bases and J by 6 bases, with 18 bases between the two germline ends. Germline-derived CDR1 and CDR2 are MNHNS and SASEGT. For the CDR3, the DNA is TGTGCCAGCAAATATGACCGTGCAAACGCCGGGGAGCTGTTTTTT. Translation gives CASKYDRANAGELFF.

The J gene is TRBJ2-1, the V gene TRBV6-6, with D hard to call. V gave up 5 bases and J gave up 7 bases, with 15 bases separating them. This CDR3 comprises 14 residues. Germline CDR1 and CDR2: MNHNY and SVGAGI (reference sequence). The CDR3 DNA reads TGTGCCAGCAGTCCCCCGGGTCCTGGGAATGAGCAGTTCTTC. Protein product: CASSPPGPGNEQFF.

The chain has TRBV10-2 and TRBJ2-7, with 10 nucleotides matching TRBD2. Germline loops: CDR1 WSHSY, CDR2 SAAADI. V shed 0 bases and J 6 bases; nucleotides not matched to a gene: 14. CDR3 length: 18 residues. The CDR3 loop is CASSESTAGGPWVSEQYF. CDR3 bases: TGCGCCAGCAGTGAGTCGACAGCGGGAGGGCCCTGGGTGTCCGAGCAGTACTTC.

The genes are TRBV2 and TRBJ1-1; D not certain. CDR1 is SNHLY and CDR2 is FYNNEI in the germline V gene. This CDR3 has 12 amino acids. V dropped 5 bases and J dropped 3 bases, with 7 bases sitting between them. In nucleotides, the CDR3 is TGTGCCAGCAGTACCGGGGACACTGAAGCTTTCTTT. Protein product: CASSTGDTEAFF.

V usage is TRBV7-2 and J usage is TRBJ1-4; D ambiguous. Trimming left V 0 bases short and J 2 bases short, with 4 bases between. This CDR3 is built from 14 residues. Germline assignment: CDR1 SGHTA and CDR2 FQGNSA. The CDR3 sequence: CASSLAGTNEKLFF. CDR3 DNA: TGTGCCAGCAGCTTAGCAGGGACTAATGAAAAACTGTTTTTT.

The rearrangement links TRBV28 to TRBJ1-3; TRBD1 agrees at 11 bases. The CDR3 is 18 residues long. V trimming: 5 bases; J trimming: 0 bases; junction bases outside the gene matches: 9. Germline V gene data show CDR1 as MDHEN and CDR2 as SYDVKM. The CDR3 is CASSRRTGGFHSGNTIYF. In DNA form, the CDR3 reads TGTGCCAGCAGTCGACGGACAGGGGGCTTTCACTCTGGAAACACCATATATTTT.

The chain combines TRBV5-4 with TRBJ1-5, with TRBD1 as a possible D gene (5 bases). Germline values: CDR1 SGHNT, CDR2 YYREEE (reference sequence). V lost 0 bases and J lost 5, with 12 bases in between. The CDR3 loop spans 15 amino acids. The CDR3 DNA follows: TGTGCCAGCAGCTTGGGCCCTGAGGGGTATCAGCCCCAGCATTTT. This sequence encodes CASSLGPEGYQPQHF.

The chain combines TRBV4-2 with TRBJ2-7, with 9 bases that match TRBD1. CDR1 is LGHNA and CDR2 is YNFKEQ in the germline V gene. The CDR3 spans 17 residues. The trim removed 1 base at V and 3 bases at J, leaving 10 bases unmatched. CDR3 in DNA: TGTGCCAGCAGCCAAGCCCCATCGGACAGGGGAGGCTACGAGCAGTACTTC. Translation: CASSQAPSDRGGYEQYF.

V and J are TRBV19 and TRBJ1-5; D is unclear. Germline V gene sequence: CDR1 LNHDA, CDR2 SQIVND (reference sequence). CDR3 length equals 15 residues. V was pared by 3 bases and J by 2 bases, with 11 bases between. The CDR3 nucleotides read TGTGCCAGTAGTATTAGATCACCCGGCAATCAGCCCCAGCATTTT. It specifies CASSIRSPGNQPQHF.

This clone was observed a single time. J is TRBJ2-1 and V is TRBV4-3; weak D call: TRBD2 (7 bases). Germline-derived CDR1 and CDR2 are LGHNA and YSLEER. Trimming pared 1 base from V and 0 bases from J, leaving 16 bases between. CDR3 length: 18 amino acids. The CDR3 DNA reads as TGCGCCAGCAGCCAAGTCGGCCTAGCGGACAGCTCCTACAATGAGCAGTTCTTC. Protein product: CASSQVGLADSSYNEQFF.

The CDR3 coding sequence is TGCGCCAGCAGCCAAGTGATTAAAAACATTCAGTACTTC. Translation gives CASSQVIKNIQYF. V and J are TRBV4-1 and TRBJ2-4; no clear D. CDR3 size: 13 residues. The V gene lost 1 base and the J gene lost 4 bases, with 5 bases spanning the gap. CDR1 MGHRA and CDR2 YSYEKL come from the germline V gene.

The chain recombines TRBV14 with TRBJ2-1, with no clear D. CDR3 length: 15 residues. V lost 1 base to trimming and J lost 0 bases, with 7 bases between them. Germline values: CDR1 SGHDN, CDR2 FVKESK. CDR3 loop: CASSQVSSSYNEQFF. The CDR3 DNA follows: TGTGCCAGCAGCCAAGTCAGCAGCTCCTACAATGAGCAGTTCTTC.

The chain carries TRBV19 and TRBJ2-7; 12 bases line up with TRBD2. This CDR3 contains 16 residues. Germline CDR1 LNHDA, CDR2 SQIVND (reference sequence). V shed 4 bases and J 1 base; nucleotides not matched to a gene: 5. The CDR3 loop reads CASSKTGTSGSYEQYF. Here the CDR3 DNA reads TGTGCCAGTAGTAAGACCGGGACTAGCGGGTCCTACGAGCAGTACTTC.

CDR3: CASSQDRRDEKLFF. For the CDR3, the DNA is TGTGCCAGCTCACAGGACAGGAGGGATGAAAAACTGTTTTTT. The J gene is TRBJ1-4, the V gene TRBV18, with 7 bases that match TRBD1. V was clipped by 4 bases and J by 6 bases; unmatched bases: 5. CDR1 and CDR2 from the germline V gene are KGHSH and LQKENI. This CDR3 contains 14 residues.

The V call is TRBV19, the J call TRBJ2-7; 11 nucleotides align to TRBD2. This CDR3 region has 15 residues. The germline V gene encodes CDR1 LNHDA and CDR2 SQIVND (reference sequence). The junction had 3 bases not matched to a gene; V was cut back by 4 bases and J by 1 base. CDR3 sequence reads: CASSTRTSGSYEQYF. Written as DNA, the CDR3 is TGTGCCAGTAGTACACGGACTAGCGGGTCCTACGAGCAGTACTTC.

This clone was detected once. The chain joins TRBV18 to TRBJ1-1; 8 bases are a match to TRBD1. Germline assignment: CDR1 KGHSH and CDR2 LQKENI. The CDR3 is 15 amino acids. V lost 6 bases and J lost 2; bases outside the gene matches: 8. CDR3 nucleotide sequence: TGTGCCAGCTCGGATGGACAGGGCTCCAACACTGAAGCTTTCTTT. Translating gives CASSDGQGSNTEAFF.

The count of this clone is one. This chain's CDR3 is CASSSGLAGGINEQFF. For the CDR3, the DNA is TGTGCCAGCAGTTCCGGACTAGCGGGAGGGATCAATGAGCAGTTCTTC. The V call is TRBV6-5, the J call TRBJ2-1, with TRBD2 matching over 15 bases. J lost 6 bases, V lost 4 bases, and 4 bases had no gene match. CDR3 length: 16 amino acids. Per the germline V gene, CDR1 is MNHEY and CDR2 is SVGAGI.

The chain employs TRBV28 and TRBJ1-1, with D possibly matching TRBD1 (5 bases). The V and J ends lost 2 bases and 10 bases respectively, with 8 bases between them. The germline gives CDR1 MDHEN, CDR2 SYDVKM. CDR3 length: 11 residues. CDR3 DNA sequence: TGTGCCAGCAGTTTACGGGACGGAGCTTTCTTT. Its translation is CASSLRDGAFF.

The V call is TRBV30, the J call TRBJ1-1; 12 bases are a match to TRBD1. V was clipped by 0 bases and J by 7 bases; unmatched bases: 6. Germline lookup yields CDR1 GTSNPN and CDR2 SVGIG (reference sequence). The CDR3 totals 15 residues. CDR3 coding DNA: TGTGCCTGGAGTGTAGGGGACAGGGGGCTTGGTGAAGCTTTCTTT. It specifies CAWSVGDRGLGEAFF.